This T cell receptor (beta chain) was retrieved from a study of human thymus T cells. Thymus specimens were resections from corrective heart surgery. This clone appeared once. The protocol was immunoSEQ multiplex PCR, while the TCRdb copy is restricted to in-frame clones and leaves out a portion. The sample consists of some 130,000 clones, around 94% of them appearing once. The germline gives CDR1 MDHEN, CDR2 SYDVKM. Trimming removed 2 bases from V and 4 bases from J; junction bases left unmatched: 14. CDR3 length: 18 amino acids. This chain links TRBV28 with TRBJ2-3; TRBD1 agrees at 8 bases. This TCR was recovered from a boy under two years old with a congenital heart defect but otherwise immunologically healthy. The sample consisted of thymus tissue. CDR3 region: CASSLPSGQGRRADTQYF. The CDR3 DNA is TGTGCCAGCAGTTTACCCTCCGGACAGGGTCGGCGTGCAGATACGCAGTATTTT. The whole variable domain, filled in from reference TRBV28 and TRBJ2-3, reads DVKVTQSSRYLVKRTGEKVFLECVQDMDHENMFWYRQDPGLGLRLIYFSYDVKMKEKGDIPEGYSVSREKKERFSLILESASTNQTSMYLCASSLPSGQGRRADTQYFGPGTRLTVL.